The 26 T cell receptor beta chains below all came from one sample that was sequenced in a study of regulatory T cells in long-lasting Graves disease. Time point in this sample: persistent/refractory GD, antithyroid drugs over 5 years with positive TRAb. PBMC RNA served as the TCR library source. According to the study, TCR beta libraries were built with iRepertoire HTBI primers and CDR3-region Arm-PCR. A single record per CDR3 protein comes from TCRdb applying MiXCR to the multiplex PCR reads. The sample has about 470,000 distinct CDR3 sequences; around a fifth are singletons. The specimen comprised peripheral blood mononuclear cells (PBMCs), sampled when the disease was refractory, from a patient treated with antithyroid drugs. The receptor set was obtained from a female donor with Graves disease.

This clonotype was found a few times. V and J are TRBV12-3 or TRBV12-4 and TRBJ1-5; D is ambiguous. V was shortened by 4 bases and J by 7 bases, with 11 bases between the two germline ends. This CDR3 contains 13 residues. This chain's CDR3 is CASSYTRLQPQHF. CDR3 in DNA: TGTGCCAGCAGTTACACCAGGTTACAGCCCCAGCATTTT.

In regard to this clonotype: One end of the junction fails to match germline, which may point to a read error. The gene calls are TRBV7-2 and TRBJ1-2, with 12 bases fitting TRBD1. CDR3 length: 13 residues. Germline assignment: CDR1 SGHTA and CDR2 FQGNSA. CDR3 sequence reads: CASSPGTGGGYAF. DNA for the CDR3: TGTGCCAGCAGCCCCGGGACAGGGGGCGGCTACGCCTTC.

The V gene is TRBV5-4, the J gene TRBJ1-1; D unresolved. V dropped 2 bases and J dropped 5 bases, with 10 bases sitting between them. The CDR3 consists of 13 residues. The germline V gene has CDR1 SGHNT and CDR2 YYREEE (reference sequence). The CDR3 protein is CASSFKGVTEAFF. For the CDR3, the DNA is TGTGCCAGCAGCTTTAAGGGCGTAACTGAAGCTTTCTTT.

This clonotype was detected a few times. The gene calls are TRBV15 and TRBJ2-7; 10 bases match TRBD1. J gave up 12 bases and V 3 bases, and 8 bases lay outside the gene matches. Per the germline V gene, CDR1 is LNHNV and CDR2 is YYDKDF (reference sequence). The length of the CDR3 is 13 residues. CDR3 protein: CATSRDGQGGTYF. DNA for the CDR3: TGTGCCACCAGCAGGGACGGACAGGGGGGCACGTACTTC.

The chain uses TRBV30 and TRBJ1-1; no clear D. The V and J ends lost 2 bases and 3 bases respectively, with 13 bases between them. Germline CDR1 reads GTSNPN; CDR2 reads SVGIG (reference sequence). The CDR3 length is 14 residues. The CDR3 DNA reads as TGTGCCTGGAGTTCTGCTCCGGGTTACACTGAAGCTTTCTTT. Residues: CAWSSAPGYTEAFF.

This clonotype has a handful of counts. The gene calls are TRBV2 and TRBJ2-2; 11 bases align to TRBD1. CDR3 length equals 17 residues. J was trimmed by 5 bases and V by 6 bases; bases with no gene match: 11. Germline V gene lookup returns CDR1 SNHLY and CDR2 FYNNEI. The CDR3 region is CASRDRGLGRETGELFF. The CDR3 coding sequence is TGTGCCAGCAGGGACAGGGGGCTGGGAAGGGAAACCGGGGAGCTGTTTTTT.

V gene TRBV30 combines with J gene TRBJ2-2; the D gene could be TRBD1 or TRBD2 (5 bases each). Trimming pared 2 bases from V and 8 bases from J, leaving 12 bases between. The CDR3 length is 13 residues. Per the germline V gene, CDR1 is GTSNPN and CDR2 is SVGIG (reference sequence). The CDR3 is CAWSPFREGELFF. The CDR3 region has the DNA TGTGCCTGGAGTCCGTTCAGGGAGGGGGAGCTGTTTTTT.

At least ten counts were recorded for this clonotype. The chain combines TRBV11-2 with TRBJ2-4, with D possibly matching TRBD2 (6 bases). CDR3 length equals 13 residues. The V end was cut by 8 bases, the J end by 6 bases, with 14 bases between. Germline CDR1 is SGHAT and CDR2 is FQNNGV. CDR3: CASAGLQGNIQYF. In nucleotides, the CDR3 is TGTGCCAGCGCGGGATTGCAGGGAAACATTCAGTACTTC.

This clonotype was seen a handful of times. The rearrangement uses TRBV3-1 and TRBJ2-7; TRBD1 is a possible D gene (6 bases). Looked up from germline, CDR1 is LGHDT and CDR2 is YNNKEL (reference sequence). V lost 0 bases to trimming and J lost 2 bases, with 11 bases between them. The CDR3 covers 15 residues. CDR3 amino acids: CASSQDAGDAYEQYF. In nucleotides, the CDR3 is TGTGCCAGCAGCCAAGATGCAGGGGATGCCTACGAGCAGTACTTC.

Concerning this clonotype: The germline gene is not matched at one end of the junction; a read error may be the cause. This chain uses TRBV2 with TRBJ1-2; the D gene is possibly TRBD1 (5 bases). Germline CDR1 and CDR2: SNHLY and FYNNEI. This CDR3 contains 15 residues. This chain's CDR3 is CAGSEGRDRYYGYTF. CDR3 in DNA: TGTGCCGGCAGTGAGGGACGGGACCGATACTATGGCTACACCTTC.

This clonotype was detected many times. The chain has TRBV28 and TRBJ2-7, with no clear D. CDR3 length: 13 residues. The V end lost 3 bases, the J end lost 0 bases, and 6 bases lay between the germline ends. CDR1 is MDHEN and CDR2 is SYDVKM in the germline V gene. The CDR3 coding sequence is TGTGCCAGCAGTTTCGACATCTCCTACGAGCAGTACTTC. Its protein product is CASSFDISYEQYF.

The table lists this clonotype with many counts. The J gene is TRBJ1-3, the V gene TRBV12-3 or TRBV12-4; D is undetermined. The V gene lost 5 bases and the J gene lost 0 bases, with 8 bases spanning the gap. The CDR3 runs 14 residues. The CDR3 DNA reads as TGTGCCAGCAGTGCAAGTAGCTCTGGAAACACCATATATTTT. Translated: CASSASSSGNTIYF.

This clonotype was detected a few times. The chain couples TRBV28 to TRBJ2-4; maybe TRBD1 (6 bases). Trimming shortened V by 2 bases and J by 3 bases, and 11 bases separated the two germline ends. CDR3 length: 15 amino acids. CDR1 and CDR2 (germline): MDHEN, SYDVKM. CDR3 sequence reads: CASSLAGDDKNIQYF. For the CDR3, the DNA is TGTGCCAGCAGTTTAGCAGGGGATGACAAAAACATTCAGTACTTC.

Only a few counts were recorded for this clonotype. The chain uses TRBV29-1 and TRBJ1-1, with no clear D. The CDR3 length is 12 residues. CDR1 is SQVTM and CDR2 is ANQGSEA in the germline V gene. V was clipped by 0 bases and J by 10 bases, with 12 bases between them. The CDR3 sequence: CSVEDLWGGAFF. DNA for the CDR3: TGCAGCGTTGAAGATCTTTGGGGAGGAGCTTTCTTT.

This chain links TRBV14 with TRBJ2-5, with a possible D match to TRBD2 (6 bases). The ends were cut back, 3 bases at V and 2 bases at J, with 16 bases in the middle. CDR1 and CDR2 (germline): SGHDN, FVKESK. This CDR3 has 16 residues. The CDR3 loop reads CASSQDVRGTQETQYF. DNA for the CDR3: TGTGCCAGCAGCCAGGACGTGCGGGGCACACAAGAGACCCAGTACTTC.

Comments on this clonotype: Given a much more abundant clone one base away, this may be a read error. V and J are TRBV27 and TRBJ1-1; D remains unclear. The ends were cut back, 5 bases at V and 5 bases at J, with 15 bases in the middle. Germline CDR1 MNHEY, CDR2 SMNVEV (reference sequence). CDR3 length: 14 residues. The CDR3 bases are TGTGCCAGCAGTCCGCCCGATGAGAGGACTGAAGCTTTCTTT. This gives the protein CASSPPDERTEAFF.

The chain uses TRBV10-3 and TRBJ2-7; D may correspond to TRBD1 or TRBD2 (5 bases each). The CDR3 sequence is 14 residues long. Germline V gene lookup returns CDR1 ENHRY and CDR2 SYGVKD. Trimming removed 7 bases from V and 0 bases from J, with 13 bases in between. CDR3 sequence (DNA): TGTGCCATCACCTCGGGACCGAGCTCCTACGAGCAGTACTTC. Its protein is CAITSGPSSYEQYF.

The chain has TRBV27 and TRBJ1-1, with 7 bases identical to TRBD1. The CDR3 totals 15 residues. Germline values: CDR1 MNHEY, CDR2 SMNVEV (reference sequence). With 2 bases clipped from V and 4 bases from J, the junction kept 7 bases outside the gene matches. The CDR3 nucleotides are TGTGCCAGCAGTTTAGGGCCGACAGGGTTCACTGAAGCTTTCTTT. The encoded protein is CASSLGPTGFTEAFF.

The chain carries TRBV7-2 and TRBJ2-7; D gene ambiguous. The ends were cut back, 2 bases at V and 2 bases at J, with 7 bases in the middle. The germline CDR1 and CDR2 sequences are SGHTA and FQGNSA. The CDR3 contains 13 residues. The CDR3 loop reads CASSLSPTYEQYF. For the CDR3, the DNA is TGTGCCAGCAGCTTATCACCCACCTACGAGCAGTACTTC.

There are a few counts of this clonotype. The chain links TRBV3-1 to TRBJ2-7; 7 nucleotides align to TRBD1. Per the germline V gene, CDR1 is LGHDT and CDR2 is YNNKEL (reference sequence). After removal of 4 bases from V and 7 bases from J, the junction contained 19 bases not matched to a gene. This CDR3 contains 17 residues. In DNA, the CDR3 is TGTGCCAGCAGCCGCAACATCTACCGGGACAGTCACCTGGAGCAGTACTTC. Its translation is CASSRNIYRDSHLEQYF.

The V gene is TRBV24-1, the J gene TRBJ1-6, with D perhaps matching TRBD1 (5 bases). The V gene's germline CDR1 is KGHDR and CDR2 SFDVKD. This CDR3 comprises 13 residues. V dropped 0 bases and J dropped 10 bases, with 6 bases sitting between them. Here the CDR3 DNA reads TGTGCCACCAGTGATTTGGAGGGGTCACCCCTCCACTTT. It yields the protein CATSDLEGSPLHF.

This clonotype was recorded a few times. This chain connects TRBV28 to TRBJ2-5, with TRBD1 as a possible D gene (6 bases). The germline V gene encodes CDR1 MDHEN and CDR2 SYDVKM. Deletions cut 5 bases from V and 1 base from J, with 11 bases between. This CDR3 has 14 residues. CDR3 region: CASSQTGSQETQYF. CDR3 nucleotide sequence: TGTGCCAGCAGTCAGACAGGCAGCCAAGAGACCCAGTACTTC.

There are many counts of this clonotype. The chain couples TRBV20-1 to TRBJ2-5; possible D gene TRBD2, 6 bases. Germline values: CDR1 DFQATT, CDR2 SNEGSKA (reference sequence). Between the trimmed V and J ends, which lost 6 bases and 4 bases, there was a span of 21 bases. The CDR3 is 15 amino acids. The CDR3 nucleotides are TGCAGTGCCGACGTCTCTCTAGCGCGAGCAGAGACCCAGTACTTC. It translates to CSADVSLARAETQYF.

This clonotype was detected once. The DNA of the CDR3 is TGTGCCAGCAGCTTAGGCCGGGACCCGGGGGATGAGCAGTTCTTC. Translation gives CASSLGRDPGDEQFF. The gene calls are TRBV11-2 and TRBJ2-1; the D gene is possibly TRBD2 (6 bases). The CDR3 is 15 residues long. The germline CDR1 and CDR2 sequences are SGHAT and FQNNGV. V dropped 1 base and J dropped 8 bases, with 15 bases sitting between them.

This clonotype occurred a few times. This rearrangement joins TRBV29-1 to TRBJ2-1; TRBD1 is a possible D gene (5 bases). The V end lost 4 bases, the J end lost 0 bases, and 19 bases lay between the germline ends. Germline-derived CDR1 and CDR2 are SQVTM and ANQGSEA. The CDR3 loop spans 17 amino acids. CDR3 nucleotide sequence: TGCAGCGTTGGAGGTGTAGTTGGGGCGAACTCCTACAATGAGCAGTTCTTC. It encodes CSVGGVVGANSYNEQFF.

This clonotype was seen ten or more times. CDR3 coding DNA: TGTGCCAGCAGTTTAGGGGGGGCCTGGGAGACCCAGTACTTC. Translated, it gives CASSLGGAWETQYF. The chain joins TRBV12-3 or TRBV12-4 to TRBJ2-5; D is perhaps TRBD1 or TRBD2 (6 bases each). The CDR3 is 14 residues long. V lost 1 base and J lost 5, with 11 bases in between.